This T cell receptor (beta chain) was sequenced for a study of blood T cell repertoires in COVID-19. Study information: The United States, Italy and Spain were the sources of the acute and convalescent COVID-19 samples.

TCRdb's table, derived via immunoSEQ multiplex PCR, lists solely in-frame clones and lacks some. The table has around 47,000 clones, around 89% seen once. CDR3 size: 13 residues. Trimming removed 0 bases at V and 6 bases at J, with 10 bases between. In germline, CDR1 is SGHRS, CDR2 YFSETQ. This rearrangement joins TRBV5-1 to TRBJ2-7; D gene uncertain. The clonotype was recovered from a man aged 45-65 years with active COVID-19. The sample taken for sequencing was peripheral blood. This CDR3 is CASSLANAAEQYF. The CDR3 DNA reads as TGCGCCAGCAGCTTGGCTAATGCGGCCGAGCAGTACTTC. The whole variable domain, filled in from reference TRBV5-1 and TRBJ2-7, reads KAGVTQTPRYLIKTRGQQVTLSCSPISGHRSVSWYQQTPGQGLQFLFEYFSETQRNKGNFPGRFSGRQFSNSRSEMNVSTLELGDSALYLCASSLANAAEQYFGPGTRLTVT.